This TCR beta chain was sequenced for a study of cytomegalovirus exposure and HLA in healthy donors. The J segment lost 2 bases and the V segment lost 4 bases, leaving 5 bases of the junction unmatched. The CDR3 length is 15 residues. Germline V gives CDR1 MNHEY, CDR2 SMNVEV (reference sequence). Comments on this clone: What it binds is unknown.

Regarding the study as a whole: A list of around 150 TCR beta chains associated with cytomegalovirus was given. A few of the chains that were CMV-associated were confirmed in vitro to be specific for CMV antigens.

Produced via immunoSEQ multiplex PCR; TCRdb's table is partial and in-frame only. Of about 140,000 clones listed, 80% to 90% are singletons. This sequence joins TRBV27 and TRBJ2-1; 7 nucleotides agree with TRBD2. This sequence was found in a man aged 18 to 30 in good health and CMV-seronegative. Sequencing was carried out using PBMCs. CDR3 in DNA: TGTGCCAGCAGTTCATCGGGAGGACCCTACAATGAGCAGTTCTTC. This gives the protein CASSSSGGPYNEQFF.